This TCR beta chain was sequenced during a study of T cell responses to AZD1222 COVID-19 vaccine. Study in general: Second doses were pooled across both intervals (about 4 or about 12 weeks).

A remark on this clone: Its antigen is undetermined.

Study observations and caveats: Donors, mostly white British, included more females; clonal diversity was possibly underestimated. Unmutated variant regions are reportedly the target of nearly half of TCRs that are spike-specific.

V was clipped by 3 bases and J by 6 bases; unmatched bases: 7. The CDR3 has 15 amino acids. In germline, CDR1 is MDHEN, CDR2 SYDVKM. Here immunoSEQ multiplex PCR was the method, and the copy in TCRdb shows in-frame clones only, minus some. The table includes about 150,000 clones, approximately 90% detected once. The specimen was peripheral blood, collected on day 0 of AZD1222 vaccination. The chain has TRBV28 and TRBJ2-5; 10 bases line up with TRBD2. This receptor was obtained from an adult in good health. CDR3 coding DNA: TGTGCCAGCAGTTTGTGGCTAGCGGGAGAGAAGACCCAGTACTTC. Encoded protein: CASSLWLAGEKTQYF.